This T cell receptor beta chain was recovered during a study of blood T cell repertoires in COVID-19. Assay used: immunoSEQ multiplex PCR; TCRdb lists only in-frame clones, some missing. The sample includes fewer than 40,000 clones, 70% to 90% of them seen just once. Germline V lookup: CDR1 LNHDA, CDR2 SQIVND (reference sequence). V lost 6 bases and J lost 6, with 18 bases in between. The CDR3 covers 14 residues. Sequencing input: peripheral blood. The V gene is TRBV19, the J gene TRBJ2-7, with D possibly TRBD1 on 6 matching bases. The receptor was derived from a man between 65 and 85 years old with active COVID-19. The CDR3, as DNA: TGTGCCAGTAGGCCCACAGGGAACAACGGCGAGCAGTACTTC. Its protein is CASRPTGNNGEQYF.